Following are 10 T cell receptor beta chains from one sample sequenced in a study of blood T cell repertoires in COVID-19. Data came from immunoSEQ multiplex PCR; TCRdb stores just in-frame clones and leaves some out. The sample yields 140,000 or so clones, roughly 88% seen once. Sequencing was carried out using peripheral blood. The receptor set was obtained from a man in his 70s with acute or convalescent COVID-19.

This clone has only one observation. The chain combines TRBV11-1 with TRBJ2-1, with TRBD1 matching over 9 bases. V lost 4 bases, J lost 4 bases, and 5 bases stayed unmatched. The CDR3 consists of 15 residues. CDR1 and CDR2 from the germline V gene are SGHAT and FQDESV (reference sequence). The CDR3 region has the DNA TGTGCCAGCAGCTGGGGACAGGGCCGATACAATGAGCAGTTCTTC. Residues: CASSWGQGRYNEQFF.

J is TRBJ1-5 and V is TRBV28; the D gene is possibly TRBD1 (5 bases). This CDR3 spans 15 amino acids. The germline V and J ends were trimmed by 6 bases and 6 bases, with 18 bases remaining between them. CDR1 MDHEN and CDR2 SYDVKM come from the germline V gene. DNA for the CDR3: TGTGCCAGCAGCCCGACAGTTATGTCCCGTCAGCCCCAGCATTTT. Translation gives CASSPTVMSRQPQHF.

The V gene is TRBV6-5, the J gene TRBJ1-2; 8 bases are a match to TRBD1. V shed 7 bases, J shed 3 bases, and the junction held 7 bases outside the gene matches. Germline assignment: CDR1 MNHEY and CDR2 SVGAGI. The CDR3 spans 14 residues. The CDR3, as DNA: TGTGCCAGCATTCGGACAGGGATCGACTATGGCTACACCTTC. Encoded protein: CASIRTGIDYGYTF.

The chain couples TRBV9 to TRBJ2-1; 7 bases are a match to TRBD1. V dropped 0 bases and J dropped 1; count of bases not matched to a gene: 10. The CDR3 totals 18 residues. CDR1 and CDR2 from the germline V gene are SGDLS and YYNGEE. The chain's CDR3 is CASSVGPRGRTSYNEQFF. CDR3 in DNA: TGTGCCAGCAGCGTAGGCCCAAGGGGGCGAACGTCCTACAATGAGCAGTTCTTC.

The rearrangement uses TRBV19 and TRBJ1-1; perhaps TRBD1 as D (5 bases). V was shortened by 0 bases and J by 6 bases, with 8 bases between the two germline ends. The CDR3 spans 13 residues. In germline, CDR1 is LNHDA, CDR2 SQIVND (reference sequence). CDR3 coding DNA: TGTGCCAGTAGTATAGATCGGGGGGCTGAAGCTTTCTTT. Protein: CASSIDRGAEAFF. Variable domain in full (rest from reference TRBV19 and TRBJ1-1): DGGITQSPKYLFRKEGQNVTLSCEQNLNHDAMYWYRQDPGQGLRLIYYSQIVNDFQKGDIAEGYSVSREKKESFPLTVTSAQKNPTAFYLCASSIDRGAEAFFGQGTRLTVV.

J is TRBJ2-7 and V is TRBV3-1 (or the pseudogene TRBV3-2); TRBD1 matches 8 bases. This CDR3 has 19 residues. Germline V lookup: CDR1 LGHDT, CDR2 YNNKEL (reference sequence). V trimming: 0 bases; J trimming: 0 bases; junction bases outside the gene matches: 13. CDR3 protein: CASSQDRGRGPASSYEQYF. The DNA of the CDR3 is TGTGCCAGCAGCCAAGATCGAGGCAGGGGGCCCGCTTCCTCCTACGAGCAGTACTTC.

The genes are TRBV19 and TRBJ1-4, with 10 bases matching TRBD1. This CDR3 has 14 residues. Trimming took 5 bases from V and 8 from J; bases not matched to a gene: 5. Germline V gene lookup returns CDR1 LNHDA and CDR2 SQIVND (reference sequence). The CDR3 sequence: CASSPDRGREKLFF. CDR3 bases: TGTGCCAGTAGTCCCGACAGGGGGCGAGAAAAACTGTTTTTT.

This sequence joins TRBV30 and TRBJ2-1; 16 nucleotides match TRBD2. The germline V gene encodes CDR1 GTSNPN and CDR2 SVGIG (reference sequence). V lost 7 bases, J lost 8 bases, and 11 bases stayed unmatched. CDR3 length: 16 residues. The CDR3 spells CAFRVKGLAGGDEQFF. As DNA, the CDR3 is TGTGCCTTCCGAGTGAAGGGACTAGCGGGAGGGGATGAGCAGTTCTTC.

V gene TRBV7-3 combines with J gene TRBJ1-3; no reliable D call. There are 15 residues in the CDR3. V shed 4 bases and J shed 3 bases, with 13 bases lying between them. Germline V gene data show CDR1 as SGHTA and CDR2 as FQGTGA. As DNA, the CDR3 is TGTGCCAGCAGCTCCCCGGGAGTTGGTGGAAACACCATATATTTT. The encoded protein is CASSSPGVGGNTIYF.

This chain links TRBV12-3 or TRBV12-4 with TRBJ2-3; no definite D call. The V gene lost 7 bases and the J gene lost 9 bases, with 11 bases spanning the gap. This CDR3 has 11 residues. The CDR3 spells CASTRLETQYF. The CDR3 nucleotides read TGTGCCAGCACCCGACTCGAGACGCAGTATTTT.